The rows below give T cell receptor beta chains drawn from one sample of a study of blood T cell repertoires in COVID-19. Using immunoSEQ multiplex PCR, the repertoire was profiled, and TCRdb retains in-frame clones only, with some absent. The profile shows approximately 240,000 clones, 80% to 90% of them singletons. Input material: peripheral blood. These receptors originate from a woman aged 55-75 years who had recovered from COVID-19. CDR3s include the opening cysteine and the closing phenylalanine or tryptophan. D genes are given only for firm matches. Some rows have no size entry. The others give once, few or many, or a class for an expanded clone.

D: TRBD1; V: TRBV11-2; size: .; J: TRBJ2-2; DNA: TGTGCCAGCAGCTTCTACAGGGGGCCGAACACCGGGGAGCTGTTTTTT; CDR3: CASSFYRGPNTGELFF
D: TRBD1; V: TRBV7-2; size: .; J: TRBJ1-4; DNA: TGTGCCAGCGGCGGGGCCGGGACAGCTAATGAAAAACTGTTTTTT; CDR3: CASGGAGTANEKLFF
D: TRBD1; V: TRBV29-1; size: .; J: TRBJ2-3; DNA: TGCAGCGTTGTACAGGGGGGCCGTACGCAGTATTTT; CDR3: CSVVQGGRTQYF
D: .; V: TRBV30; size: .; J: TRBJ2-1; DNA: TGTGCCTGGTCTAGAGACAGCGAGCAGTTCTTC; CDR3: CAWSRDSEQFF
D: .; V: TRBV9; size: .; J: TRBJ1-2; DNA: TGTGCCAGCAGCCCCGCGGGGGAGAGCAGGGGTTTGCCTTATGGCTACACCTTC; CDR3: CASSPAGESRGLPYGYTF
D: .; V: TRBV12-3/TRBV12-4; size: .; J: TRBJ1-2; DNA: TGTGCCAGCAGTTTGGGCAACTATGGCTACACCTTC; CDR3: CASSLGNYGYTF
D: TRBD2; V: TRBV12-5; size: .; J: TRBJ2-2; DNA: TGTGCTAGTGGTTTGACTAGCGGGGGGGTGAACACCGGGGAGCTGTTTTTT; CDR3: CASGLTSGGVNTGELFF
D: .; V: TRBV2; size: few; J: TRBJ1-1; DNA: TGTGCCAGCAAAGTCAGAGGGCCGGACACTGAAGCTTTCTTT; CDR3: CASKVRGPDTEAFF
D: .; V: TRBV19; size: few; J: TRBJ1-3; DNA: TGTGCCAGTAGTATAGCGGCAGCGTCTGGAAACACCATATATTTT; CDR3: CASSIAAASGNTIYF
D: TRBD1; V: TRBV5-6; size: .; J: TRBJ1-5; DNA: TGTGCCAGCAGCGTTGGGACAGGAGGTCAGCCCCAGCATTTT; CDR3: CASSVGTGGQPQHF
D: .; V: TRBV7-2; size: .; J: TRBJ1-5; DNA: TGTGCCAGCAGCTTAGACCAGGGTGGAGGGCAGCCCCAGCATTTT; CDR3: CASSLDQGGGQPQHF
D: .; V: TRBV29-1; size: .; J: TRBJ1-2; DNA: TGCAGCGTTGAAATGGGTCAGGGTAACTATGGCTACACCTTC; CDR3: CSVEMGQGNYGYTF
D: .; V: TRBV18; size: .; J: TRBJ1-2; DNA: TGTGCCAGCTCACCCCTCAGGGATGAAAATGGCTACACCTTC; CDR3: CASSPLRDENGYTF
D: .; V: TRBV11-3; size: .; J: TRBJ2-1; DNA: TGTGCCAGCAGCTTATCTAGGGGCAATGAGCAGTTCTTC; CDR3: CASSLSRGNEQFF
D: .; V: TRBV20-1; size: .; J: TRBJ2-1; DNA: TGCAGTGCTAGAGATTATCGAGTTACGTTCTTC; CDR3: CSARDYRVTFF
D: .; V: TRBV7-3; size: few; J: TRBJ1-1; DNA: TGTGCCAGCAGCTTAACTGGGGCTGGGACTGAAGCTTTCTTT; CDR3: CASSLTGAGTEAFF
D: TRBD2; V: TRBV27; size: .; J: TRBJ2-3; DNA: TGTGCCAGCAGTGCTAGCGGGGGGTCAGATACGCAGTATTTT; CDR3: CASSASGGSDTQYF
D: .; V: TRBV6-5; size: .; J: TRBJ1-2; DNA: TGTGCCAGCAGTCTCCGGGGAGGGAATGGCTACACCTTC; CDR3: CASSLRGGNGYTF
D: .; V: TRBV7-2; size: .; J: TRBJ2-3; DNA: TGTGCCAGCAAACCTACTAGAGATACGCAGTATTTT; CDR3: CASKPTRDTQYF
D: .; V: TRBV19; size: .; J: TRBJ1-5; DNA: TGTGCCAGTAGGACCACAGGTAATCAGCCCCAGCATTTT; CDR3: CASRTTGNQPQHF
D: .; V: TRBV5-1; size: .; J: TRBJ1-1; DNA: TGCGCCAGCAGCCAAACCCGTTTTGGGGGGACTAACACTGAAGCTTTCTTT; CDR3: CASSQTRFGGTNTEAFF
D: .; V: TRBV4-1; size: few; J: TRBJ1-3; DNA: TGCGCCAGCAGCAGCGGGGGGTTATCGGGAAACACCATATATTTT; CDR3: CASSSGGLSGNTIYF
D: TRBD1; V: TRBV5-1; size: .; J: TRBJ1-3; DNA: TGCGCCAGCAGTCTCGGACAGGGGGCTGGTGGAAACACCATATATTTT; CDR3: CASSLGQGAGGNTIYF
D: .; V: TRBV4-1; size: once; J: TRBJ2-1; DNA: TGCGCCAGCAGCCACCTTAGGGGTAATGAGCAGTTCTTC; CDR3: CASSHLRGNEQFF
D: .; V: TRBV9; size: few; J: TRBJ1-1; DNA: TGTGCGTCGGGAACTGAAGCTTTCTTT; CDR3: CASGTEAFF
D: .; V: TRBV9; size: .; J: TRBJ1-5; DNA: TGTGCCAGCAGCGTAGCGGGGGGACCCCAGCATTTT; CDR3: CASSVAGGPQHF
D: TRBD1; V: TRBV19; size: .; J: TRBJ2-7; DNA: TGTGCCAGTAGTCTGGGGGACAGAGCCTACGAGCAGTACTTC; CDR3: CASSLGDRAYEQYF
D: TRBD1; V: TRBV7-9; size: .; J: TRBJ1-1; DNA: TGTGCCAGCAGCCCCCGGACAGGGCTTATGAACACTGAAGCTTTCTTT; CDR3: CASSPRTGLMNTEAFF
D: TRBD2; V: TRBV27; size: .; J: TRBJ2-2; DNA: TGTGCCAGCAGACCTTCTGGGCTAGCGGGGAGCGGAACGAACACCGGGGAGCTGTTTTTT; CDR3: CASRPSGLAGSGTNTGELFF
D: .; V: TRBV4-3; size: .; J: TRBJ2-5; DNA: TGCGCCAGCAGCCGGATGGGGGGGCGCCCGGAGACCCAGTACTTC; CDR3: CASSRMGGRPETQYF
D: TRBD2; V: TRBV5-4; size: .; J: TRBJ2-3; DNA: TGTGCCAGCAGCCCACGGACTAGCGCTGGAGATACGCAGTATTTT; CDR3: CASSPRTSAGDTQYF
D: .; V: TRBV7-9; size: few; J: TRBJ1-5; DNA: TGTGCCAGCAGTCTAACGGATCAGCCCCAGCATTTT; CDR3: CASSLTDQPQHF
D: TRBD1; V: TRBV18; size: once; J: TRBJ1-2; DNA: TGTGCCAGCTCGGTGGGACAGCAGTTCTATGGCTACACCTTC; CDR3: CASSVGQQFYGYTF
D: TRBD2; V: TRBV9; size: .; J: TRBJ2-3; DNA: TGTGCCAGCAGCGTAGTAGTGGCGGGGGGGGCAGATACGCAGTATTTT; CDR3: CASSVVVAGGADTQYF
D: .; V: TRBV19; size: .; J: TRBJ2-3; DNA: TGTGCCAGTAGTATAGCCCTGGCCCCGGATACGCAGTATTTT; CDR3: CASSIALAPDTQYF
D: .; V: TRBV5-4; size: .; J: TRBJ2-3; DNA: TGTGCCAGCAGCTTTGGGCTAAGTGCAGATACGCAGTATTTT; CDR3: CASSFGLSADTQYF
D: TRBD1; V: TRBV6-6; size: once; J: TRBJ1-2; DNA: TGTGCCACTTCCCGGGACAGCACTGGCTACACCTTC; CDR3: CATSRDSTGYTF
D: .; V: TRBV7-9; size: .; J: TRBJ1-1; DNA: TGTGCCAGCAGCTTTGCGGGCTTGAACACTGAAGCTTTCTTT; CDR3: CASSFAGLNTEAFF
D: .; V: TRBV18; size: .; J: TRBJ2-1; DNA: TGTGCCAGCTCACCATCCTTACAGAACAATGAGCAGTTCTTC; CDR3: CASSPSLQNNEQFF
D: TRBD1; V: TRBV7-9; size: .; J: TRBJ2-5; DNA: TGTGCCAGCAGCTTGACAGGGACAGAGACCCAGTACTTC; CDR3: CASSLTGTETQYF
D: .; V: TRBV11-2; size: .; J: TRBJ2-7; DNA: TGTGCCAGCAGCCGGGGCGGGGCCGAGTGGAACTACGAGCAGTACTTC; CDR3: CASSRGGAEWNYEQYF
D: .; V: TRBV3-1/TRBV3-2; size: .; J: TRBJ2-7; DNA: TGTGCCAGCAGCAGAGACAGGTACTACGAGCAGTACTTC; CDR3: CASSRDRYYEQYF
D: TRBD1; V: TRBV12-5; size: .; J: TRBJ2-1; DNA: TGTGCTAGTGGTTTGGGACAGGGGATGTTCTTC; CDR3: CASGLGQGMFF
D: TRBD1; V: TRBV5-1; size: once; J: TRBJ2-5; DNA: TGCGCCAGCAGCGAGGGACAGGGAGGGGAGACCCAGTACTTC; CDR3: CASSEGQGGETQYF
D: TRBD2; V: TRBV20-1; size: .; J: TRBJ2-1; DNA: TGCAGTGCTAGTGCAGCGGGGGGACTCCTAGGTGAGCAGTTCTTC; CDR3: CSASAAGGLLGEQFF
D: .; V: TRBV6-2/TRBV6-3; size: once; J: TRBJ1-2; DNA: TGTGCCAGCAGTTACGAAGGGGATGGCTACACCTTC; CDR3: CASSYEGDGYTF
D: .; V: TRBV2; size: .; J: TRBJ1-6; DNA: TGTGCCAGCAGTTACCGACAGGCTAGTCTACCCCTCCACTTT; CDR3: CASSYRQASLPLHF
D: TRBD2; V: TRBV9; size: .; J: TRBJ2-5; DNA: TGTGCCAGCAGCGTAGTACCCCTAGCGGGGGAAGAGACCCAGTACTTC; CDR3: CASSVVPLAGEETQYF
D: .; V: TRBV19; size: .; J: TRBJ2-5; DNA: TGTGCCAGTAGCCCTCGGGTCTCTAACCAAGAGACCCAGTACTTC; CDR3: CASSPRVSNQETQYF
D: TRBD2; V: TRBV28; size: .; J: TRBJ2-3; DNA: TGTGCCAGCAGTTCCGGGGGGGCCGCAGATACGCAGTATTTT; CDR3: CASSSGGAADTQYF
D: TRBD2; V: TRBV4-3; size: .; J: TRBJ2-1; DNA: TGCGCCAGCAGCCAAGAGCGGGGCGGGAGCTCCTACAATGAGCAGTTCTTC; CDR3: CASSQERGGSSYNEQFF
D: TRBD1; V: TRBV11-2; size: .; J: TRBJ2-3; DNA: TGTGCCAGCAGCCTTGGACAGGGAGCAGATACGCAGTATTTT; CDR3: CASSLGQGADTQYF
D: .; V: TRBV3-1/TRBV3-2; size: once; J: TRBJ1-1; DNA: TGTGCCAGCAGCCAGAATCGGGGGGGGCCCACTGAAGCTTTCTTT; CDR3: CASSQNRGGPTEAFF
D: TRBD1; V: TRBV18; size: .; J: TRBJ1-1; DNA: TGTGCCAGCTCCCCATCTAGTAGACAGGGGACTAACACTGAAGCTTTCTTT; CDR3: CASSPSSRQGTNTEAFF
D: .; V: TRBV20-1; size: .; J: TRBJ1-5; DNA: TGCAGTGCTAGTTTCGGGAATCAGCCCCAGCATTTT; CDR3: CSASFGNQPQHF
D: .; V: TRBV18; size: .; J: TRBJ1-6; DNA: TGTGCCAGCTCACTTTCGACCGCCACGGGGGGTTATTCACCCCTCCACTTT; CDR3: CASSLSTATGGYSPLHF
D: TRBD1; V: TRBV4-1; size: .; J: TRBJ1-6; DNA: TGCGCCAGCAGCCAAGAACCGGGACAGCTAAAAAATTCACCCCTCCACTTT; CDR3: CASSQEPGQLKNSPLHF
D: .; V: TRBV12-3/TRBV12-4; size: .; J: TRBJ1-1; DNA: TGTGCCACTAGAGAGGACACCCGTGAAGCTTTCTTT; CDR3: CATREDTREAFF
D: .; V: TRBV12-3/TRBV12-4; size: .; J: TRBJ1-2; DNA: TGTGCCAGCAGTTTGGGCAGGGGCTATGGCTACACCTTC; CDR3: CASSLGRGYGYTF
D: .; V: TRBV12-3/TRBV12-4; size: .; J: TRBJ2-5; DNA: TGTGCCAGCAGTCGACAGGCGGTTACCCAGTACTTC; CDR3: CASSRQAVTQYF